The sequence of this T cell receptor (beta chain) was determined in a study of CD8+ T cells in alopecia areata. Study results and caveats: Scalp sequencing also captures normal skin's resident alphabeta T cells. Lesional scalp exceeded normal scalp in clonality, especially in alopecia totalis/universalis.

Treatment here: oral pan-JAK inhibitor, 5-10 mg twice daily. Sorting from PBMCs produced CD4+ and CD8+ T cells. Extracted RNA was reverse transcribed, and the resulting cDNA served as sequencing template. Here immunoSEQ multiplex PCR was the method, and the copy in TCRdb shows in-frame clones only, minus some. The repertoire consists of about 60,000 clones, with 35% to 55% occurring once and the leading ten covering around 21%. This clone has only one observation. Its antigen is currently unknown. The CDR3 has 13 amino acids. Germline V lookup: CDR1 LNHNV, CDR2 YYDKDF (reference sequence). V was pared by 5 bases and J by 5 bases, with 2 bases of the junction left unmatched.

V gene TRBV15 combines with J gene TRBJ1-2, with TRBD1 matching over 10 bases. Sequenced here: CD8+ T cells sorted from blood, sampled at roughly week 38, from a patient treated with tofacitinib. The TCR sequence derives from a human donor with alopecia areata. This CDR3 is CATSGGQGYGYTF. As DNA, the CDR3 is TGTGCCACCAGCGGGGGACAGGGGTATGGCTACACCTTC.